Listed here are 20 T cell receptor beta chains from one sample, sequenced in a study of shared clonotypes between healthy human individuals. Using immunoSEQ multiplex PCR, the repertoire was profiled, and TCRdb retains in-frame clones only, with some absent. The table lists about 1.5 million clones, more than 95% of them singletons. Material for sequencing was naive CD4+ T cells sorted from blood. The subset: CD45RA+ positively selected. The source is a man aged 25 to 45 in good health.

V is TRBV25-1 and J is TRBJ2-2; D could derive from TRBD1 or TRBD2 (5 bases each). Deletions cut 9 bases from V and 0 bases from J, with 11 bases between. Germline loops: CDR1 MGHDK, CDR2 SYGVNS. The CDR3 totals 14 residues. The CDR3 DNA sequence: TGTGCCAGTCACCGGGGCTCGAACACCGGGGAGCTGTTTTTT. Its protein product is CASHRGSNTGELFF.

The gene calls are TRBV11-2 and TRBJ2-7, with 8 bases fitting TRBD2. The CDR3 loop spans 14 amino acids. The junction had 6 bases not matched to a gene; V was cut back by 5 bases and J by 3 bases. Germline V gene lookup returns CDR1 SGHAT and CDR2 FQNNGV. The CDR3 here is CASSLSSGVYEQYF. The CDR3 DNA sequence: TGTGCCAGCAGCCTCAGTAGCGGGGTCTACGAGCAGTACTTC.

The genes are TRBV2 and TRBJ2-1; D is possibly TRBD1 or TRBD2 (6 bases each). CDR1 is SNHLY, CDR2 FYNNEI, per germline. The CDR3 has 13 amino acids. Trimming took 7 bases from V and 10 from J, leaving 17 bases between them. The CDR3 reads CASTGTLGGEQFF. Here the CDR3 DNA reads TGTGCCAGCACTGGGACTTTGGGGGGCGAGCAGTTCTTC.

As regards this clone: Other DNA sequences in the sample encode the same CDR3. This chain connects TRBV7-2 to TRBJ1-2; no clear D. Germline V gene sequence: CDR1 SGHTA, CDR2 FQGNSA. V lost 0 bases to trimming and J lost 2 bases, with 4 bases between them. The CDR3 contains 13 residues. CDR3 nucleotide sequence: TGTGCCAGCAGCTTAGCGGGCAACTATGGCTACACCTTC. Amino acids: CASSLAGNYGYTF.

V is TRBV6-5 and J is TRBJ2-7; 8 bases are a match to TRBD2. V shed 5 bases, J shed 2 bases, and the junction held 8 bases outside the gene matches. The CDR3 contains 15 residues. The germline V gene has CDR1 MNHEY and CDR2 SVGAGI. The CDR3, as DNA: TGTGCCAGCAGTAAGCCAGCGGGAGTCCCCTACGAGCAGTACTTC. This sequence encodes CASSKPAGVPYEQYF.

The chain joins TRBV7-8 to TRBJ2-3, with D possibly matching TRBD2 (5 bases). CDR3 size: 13 residues. Germline CDR1 and CDR2: SGHVS and FQNEAQ. V was trimmed by 5 bases and J by 4 bases, leaving 10 bases between them. The CDR3: CASSPTGADTQYF. The DNA of the CDR3 is TGTGCCAGCAGCCCGACCGGGGCAGATACGCAGTATTTT.

In regard to this clone: Other DNA sequences in this specimen translate into the identical CDR3. J is TRBJ2-7 and V is TRBV10-3; D is possibly TRBD2 (6 bases). Germline CDR1 ENHRY, CDR2 SYGVKD. The length of the CDR3 is 12 residues. V was clipped by 4 bases and J by 4 bases, with 8 bases between them. The CDR3 is CAISGGTYEQYF. CDR3 sequence (DNA): TGTGCCATCAGTGGCGGGACTTACGAGCAGTACTTC.

This chain uses TRBV5-1 with TRBJ2-4, with TRBD2 as a possible D gene (6 bases). The CDR3 consists of 22 residues. Germline lookup yields CDR1 SGHRS and CDR2 YFSETQ. Trimming removed 2 bases from V and 3 bases from J, with 33 bases in between. CDR3 sequence: CASSFTPSAGAGTTLVKNIQYF. DNA for the CDR3: TGCGCCAGCAGCTTCACTCCCTCCGCCGGGGCGGGAACCACTTTAGTCAAAAACATTCAGTACTTC. Full variable domain (remainder filled in from reference TRBV5-1 and TRBJ2-4): KAGVTQTPRYLIKTRGQQVTLSCSPISGHRSVSWYQQTPGQGLQFLFEYFSETQRNKGNFPGRFSGRQFSNSRSEMNVSTLELGDSALYLCASSFTPSAGAGTTLVKNIQYFGAGTRLSVL.

The chain employs TRBV7-2 and TRBJ1-1; the D is unclear. The V gene's germline CDR1 is SGHTA and CDR2 FQGNSA. Trimming cost V 3 bases and J 6 bases, with 11 bases left between them. This CDR3 comprises 13 residues. CDR3 protein: CASSFQDWAEAFF. In nucleotides, the CDR3 is TGTGCCAGCAGCTTCCAGGACTGGGCTGAAGCTTTCTTT.

The CDR3 DNA reads TGTGCCTGGCAGGGACTAGCGGGAGGGAATGAGCAGTTCTTC. Its protein is CAWQGLAGGNEQFF. The chain employs TRBV30 and TRBJ2-1; 16 bases line up with TRBD2. CDR1 is GTSNPN, CDR2 SVGIG, per germline (reference sequence). J lost 7 bases, V lost 5 bases, and 2 bases had no gene match. The CDR3 is 14 residues long.

CDR3 in amino acids: CASSPTGYNQPQHF. The DNA of the CDR3 is TGTGCCAGCAGTCCTACAGGGTACAATCAGCCCCAGCATTTT. The rearrangement uses TRBV9 and TRBJ1-5, with TRBD1 as a possible D gene (6 bases). The germline CDR1 and CDR2 sequences are SGDLS and YYNGEE. The CDR3 is 14 amino acids. The V gene lost 5 bases and the J gene lost 3 bases, with 12 bases spanning the gap.

The chain couples TRBV5-1 to TRBJ1-3; D gene unclear. There are 16 residues in the CDR3. CDR1 and CDR2 (germline): SGHRS, YFSETQ. V gave up 3 bases and J gave up 0 bases, with 13 bases separating them. The CDR3 here is CASSSDFGSSGNTIYF. The CDR3 region has the DNA TGCGCCAGCAGCTCCGACTTCGGGAGCTCTGGAAACACCATATATTTT.

The chain employs TRBV5-1 and TRBJ2-7; no firm D call. V was clipped by 4 bases and J by 3 bases, with 11 bases between them. Germline-derived CDR1 and CDR2 are SGHRS and YFSETQ. This CDR3 has 13 amino acids. The CDR3 reads CASSLFGDYEQYF. In DNA, the CDR3 is TGCGCCAGCAGCCTCTTTGGGGACTACGAGCAGTACTTC. The whole variable domain, remainder taken from reference TRBV5-1 and TRBJ2-7, is KAGVTQTPRYLIKTRGQQVTLSCSPISGHRSVSWYQQTPGQGLQFLFEYFSETQRNKGNFPGRFSGRQFSNSRSEMNVSTLELGDSALYLCASSLFGDYEQYFGPGTRLTVT.

V and J are TRBV30 and TRBJ2-1; D is undetermined. The CDR3 is 13 amino acids. CDR1 and CDR2 from the germline V gene are GTSNPN and SVGIG (reference sequence). Trimming shortened V by 2 bases and J by 5 bases, and 10 bases separated the two germline ends. The CDR3 DNA reads TGTGCCTGGAGTCCAGGTTCAGACAATGAGCAGTTCTTC. Its protein product is CAWSPGSDNEQFF.

This rearrangement joins TRBV19 to TRBJ2-6; 7 positions match TRBD1. The junction had 12 bases not matched to a gene; V was cut back by 3 bases and J by 13 bases. The germline gives CDR1 LNHDA, CDR2 SQIVND (reference sequence). CDR3 length equals 15 residues. The CDR3 bases are TGTGCCAGTAGTATTCTCTTGAGGGGGCTTGAGGTCCTGACTTTC. This sequence encodes CASSILLRGLEVLTF.

The CDR3 DNA is TGTGCCAGCAGCTTAGACGAGGGGGTGAACACTGAAGCTTTCTTT. Its translation is CASSLDEGVNTEAFF. V usage is TRBV7-9 and J usage is TRBJ1-1, with D tentatively TRBD1 (6 bases). CDR1 is SEHNR, CDR2 FQNEAQ, per germline (reference sequence). The CDR3 has 15 amino acids. Between the trimmed V and J ends, which lost 1 base and 0 bases, there was a span of 9 bases.

The chain couples TRBV27 to TRBJ2-1, with 10 positions matching TRBD2. The V gene end was trimmed by 7 bases and the J gene end by 7 bases; junction bases not matched to a gene: 7. Germline V CDR1 and CDR2: MNHEY, SMNVEV (reference sequence). The CDR3 consists of 14 residues. This chain's CDR3 is CASKEAGGPNEQFF. CDR3 bases: TGTGCCAGCAAGGAAGCGGGAGGGCCTAATGAGCAGTTCTTC.

The chain couples TRBV6-6 to TRBJ1-4; TRBD1 matches at 9 bases. Losses at the gene ends were 2 bases for V and 2 bases for J; bases not matched to a gene: 0. Germline V gene data show CDR1 as MNHNY and CDR2 as SVGAGI (reference sequence). This CDR3 comprises 15 residues. CDR3 DNA: TGTGCCAGCAGTTACGGACAGGGGACTAATGAAAAACTGTTTTTT. Translation gives CASSYGQGTNEKLFF.

A single count supports this clone. V usage is TRBV27 and J usage is TRBJ2-5; tentatively, D is TRBD2 (6 bases). Germline CDR1 and CDR2: MNHEY and SMNVEV (reference sequence). The CDR3 sequence is 15 residues long. Deletions cut 4 bases from V and 4 bases from J, with 16 bases between. CDR3 nucleotide sequence: TGTGCCAGCAGTTCATCCCGGGAGCAGGTAGAGACCCAGTACTTC. Translating gives CASSSSREQVETQYF.

This clone has just a few counts. The CDR3 coding sequence is TGCAGCGCTGTATCTGGAAACACCATATATTTT. It translates to CSAVSGNTIYF. The gene calls are TRBV29-1 and TRBJ1-3, with D uncertain. From germline, CDR1 is SQVTM and CDR2 ANQGSEA. The V gene lost 7 bases and the J gene lost 1 base, with 5 bases spanning the gap. This CDR3 spans 11 amino acids.